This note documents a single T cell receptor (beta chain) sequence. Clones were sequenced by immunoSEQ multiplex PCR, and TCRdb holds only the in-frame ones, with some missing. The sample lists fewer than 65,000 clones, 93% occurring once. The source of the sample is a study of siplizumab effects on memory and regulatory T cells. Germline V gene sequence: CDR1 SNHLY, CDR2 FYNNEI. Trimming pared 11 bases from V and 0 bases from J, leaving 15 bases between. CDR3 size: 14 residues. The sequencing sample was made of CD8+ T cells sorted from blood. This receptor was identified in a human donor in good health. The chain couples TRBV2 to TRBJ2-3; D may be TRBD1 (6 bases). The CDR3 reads CAQAQGTSTDTQYF. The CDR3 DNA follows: TGTGCCCAAGCACAGGGAACTAGCACAGATACGCAGTATTTT.